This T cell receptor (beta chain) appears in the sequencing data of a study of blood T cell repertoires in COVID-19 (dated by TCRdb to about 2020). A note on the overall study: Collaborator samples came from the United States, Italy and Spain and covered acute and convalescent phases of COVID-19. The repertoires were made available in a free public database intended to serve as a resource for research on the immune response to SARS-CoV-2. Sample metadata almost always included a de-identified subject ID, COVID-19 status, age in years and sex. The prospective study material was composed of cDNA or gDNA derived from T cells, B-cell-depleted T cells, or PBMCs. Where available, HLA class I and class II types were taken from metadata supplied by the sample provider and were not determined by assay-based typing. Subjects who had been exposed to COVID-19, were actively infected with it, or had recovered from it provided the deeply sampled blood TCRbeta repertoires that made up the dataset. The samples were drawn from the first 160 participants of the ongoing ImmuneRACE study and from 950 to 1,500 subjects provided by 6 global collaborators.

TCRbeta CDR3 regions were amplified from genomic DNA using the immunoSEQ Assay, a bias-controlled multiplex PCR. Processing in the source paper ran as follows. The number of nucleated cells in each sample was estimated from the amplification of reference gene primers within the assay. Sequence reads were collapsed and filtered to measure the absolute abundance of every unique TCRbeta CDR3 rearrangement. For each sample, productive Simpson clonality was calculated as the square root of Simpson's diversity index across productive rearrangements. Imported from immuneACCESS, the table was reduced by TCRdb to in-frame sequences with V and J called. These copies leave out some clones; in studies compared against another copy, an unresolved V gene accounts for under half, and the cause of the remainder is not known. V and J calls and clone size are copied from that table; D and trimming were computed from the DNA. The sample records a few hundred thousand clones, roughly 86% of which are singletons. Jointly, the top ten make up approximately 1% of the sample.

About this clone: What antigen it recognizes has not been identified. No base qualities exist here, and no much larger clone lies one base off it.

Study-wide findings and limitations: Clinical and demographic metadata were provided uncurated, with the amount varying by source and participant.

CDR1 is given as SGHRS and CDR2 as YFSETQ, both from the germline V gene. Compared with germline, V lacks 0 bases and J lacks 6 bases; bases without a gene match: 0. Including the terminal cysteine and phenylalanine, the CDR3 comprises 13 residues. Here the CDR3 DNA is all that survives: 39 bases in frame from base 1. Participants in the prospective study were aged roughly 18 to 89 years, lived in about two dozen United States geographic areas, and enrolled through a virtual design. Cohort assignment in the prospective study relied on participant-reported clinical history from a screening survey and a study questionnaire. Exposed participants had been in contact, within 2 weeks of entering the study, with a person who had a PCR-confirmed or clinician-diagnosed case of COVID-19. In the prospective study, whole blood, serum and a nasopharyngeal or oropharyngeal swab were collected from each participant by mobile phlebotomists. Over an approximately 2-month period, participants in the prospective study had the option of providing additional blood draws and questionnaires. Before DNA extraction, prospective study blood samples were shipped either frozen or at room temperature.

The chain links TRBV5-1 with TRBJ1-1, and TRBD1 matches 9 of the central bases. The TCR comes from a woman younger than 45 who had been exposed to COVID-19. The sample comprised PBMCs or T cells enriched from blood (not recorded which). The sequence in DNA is TGCGCCAGCAGCTTGGGACAGGGGGCTGAAGCTTTCTTT. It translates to CASSLGQGAEAFF. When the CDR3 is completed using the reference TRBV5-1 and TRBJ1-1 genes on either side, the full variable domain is KAGVTQTPRYLIKTRGQQVTLSCSPISGHRSVSWYQQTPGQGLQFLFEYFSETQRNKGNFPGRFSGRQFSNSRSEMNVSTLELGDSALYLCASSLGQGAEAFFGQGTRLTVV.